This T cell receptor beta chain originates from a study of T-cell memory formation after mild COVID-19. Overall study findings and caveats: Later expanders leaned toward CD4+, whereas clones contracting from day 15 to 85 were balanced CD4/CD8. The study detected some responding clones in pre-infection memory, suggesting cross-reactive memory joined.

Turning to this clonotype: Its cognate antigen is unknown.

CDR3 size: 15 residues. V lost 1 base and J 2 bases, leaving 11 bases between the germline ends. Germline V gene data show CDR1 as LGHDT and CDR2 as YNNKEL (reference sequence). From 5'RACE with constant-segment primers came TCR alpha and TCR beta cDNA libraries that carried sample barcodes and UMIs. TCRdb used MiXCR to reprocess the 5' RACE reads, holding one entry per CDR3 protein. The data contain 470,000 or so distinct CDR3 sequences, under 20% of them singletons. This TCR derives from a man between 18 and 29 years old who had mild COVID-19 (a few samples of this study predate the infection). Cell type and time point are not known. The rearrangement uses TRBV3-1 and TRBJ1-1; D may be TRBD1 (6 bases). The sample comprised PBMCs or a T cell subset sorted from them (not recorded which). CDR3 sequence (DNA): TGTGCCAGCAGCCAAGTAGGGACACAAAACACTGAAGCTTTCTTT. The encoded protein is CASSQVGTQNTEAFF.